Listed below are T cell receptor beta chains from one sample, sequenced in a study of early T cells in non-severe SARS-CoV-2 infection. In TCRdb, the 5' RACE reads were re-called with MiXCR into one record per CDR3 protein. The sample records 59,000 or so distinct CDR3 sequences, approximately 12% being singletons. The sequencing here drew on whole blood, taken at baseline. The receptors stem from an adult who was a healthcare worker with PCR-confirmed SARS-CoV-2 infection or an uninfected control (not recorded which). Both conserved end residues are part of each CDR3. Each record gives: V gene, D gene, CDR3 protein. A D gene is named only where the DNA matches it firmly.

>TRBV7-9|TRBD1
CASSLAGGLYEQYF
>TRBV7-2|-
CASSEGGAPGELFF
>TRBV19|TRBD1
CASRGQAGVNNQPQHF
>TRBV7-6|-
CASSVNVGPGDTQYF
>TRBV15|-
CATSRELTDGYTF
>TRBV20-1|TRBD2
CSASLAGGPRETQYF
>TRBV2|-
CASSPQNTGELFF
>TRBV6-6|TRBD1
CASSSPPDRFNSPLHF
>TRBV2|-
CASRKALRGKAGELFF
>TRBV12-5|-
CASGFGLGTDTQYF
>TRBV5-4|-
CASSLAGRETQYF
>TRBV7-9|-
CASSSLTGTHRPYEQYF
>TRBV18|TRBD1
CASSPTGQTPYEQYF
>TRBV30|-
CAWSVGGSDGYTF
>TRBV10-2|-
CASSTTLVPDTQYF
>TRBV12-3/TRBV12-4|-
CASSFTTGGAYEQYF
>TRBV6-5|-
CASNPRGFSKGPNSYEQYF
>TRBV2|-
CASSEARLAGTLTSTDTQYF
>TRBV20-1|TRBD1
CSARDPQGVSSGANVLTF
>TRBV27|-
CASRPGQLAYGYTF
>TRBV5-4|-
CASSLDREVETQYF
>TRBV7-8|-
CASKDRLNTGELFF
>TRBV7-9|-
CASSSQDGYNQPQHF
>TRBV11-2|-
CASSSGHLTGELFF
>TRBV12-3/TRBV12-4|-
CASRSTPVGAGNEQFF
>TRBV29-1|-
CSVVPAGANVLTF
>TRBV29-1|-
CSVPRPAKQYF
>TRBV6-2/TRBV6-3|-
CASRPWREKAFF
>TRBV20-1|TRBD1
CSATQGARQFF
>TRBV19|-
CASIDFRDMRNTQYF
>TRBV7-9|-
CASSILPDSDEQYF
>TRBV6-2/TRBV6-3|-
CASRNPPADTQYF
>TRBV7-9|-
CASSQGAAGGSYNEQFF
>TRBV5-5|-
CASSRQFILAKNIQYF
>TRBV25-1|-
CASNEDEGAYEQYF
>TRBV5-6|-
CASSWSGGGNTEAFF
>TRBV9|-
CASSVGVRGTEAFF
>TRBV28|-
CASSFTGEQFF
>TRBV28|TRBD2
CASRRGTSDREQYF
>TRBV7-2|-
CASSFIGTATSNTEAFF
>TRBV4-3|-
CASSQEAGWLAAYNEQFF
>TRBV4-3|-
CASSQTFTFQETQYF
>TRBV6-2/TRBV6-3|-
CASSNSGELFF
>TRBV18|-
CASSPSTVVSGNTIYF
>TRBV28|-
CASSRTNNSPLHF
>TRBV29-1|TRBD1
CSVAPQGARETQYF